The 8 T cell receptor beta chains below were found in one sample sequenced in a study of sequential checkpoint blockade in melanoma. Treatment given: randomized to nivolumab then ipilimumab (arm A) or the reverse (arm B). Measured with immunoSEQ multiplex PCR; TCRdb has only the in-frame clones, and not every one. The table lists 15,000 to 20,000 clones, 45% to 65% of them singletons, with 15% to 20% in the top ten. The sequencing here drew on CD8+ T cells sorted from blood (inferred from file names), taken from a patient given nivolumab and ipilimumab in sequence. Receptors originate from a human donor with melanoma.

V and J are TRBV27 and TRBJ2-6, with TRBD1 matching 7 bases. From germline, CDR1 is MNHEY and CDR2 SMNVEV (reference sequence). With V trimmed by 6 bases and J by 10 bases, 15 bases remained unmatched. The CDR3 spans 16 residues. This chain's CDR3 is CASSPEEGQDLNVLTF. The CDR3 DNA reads TGTGCCAGCAGCCCGGAGGAAGGACAGGATCTAAACGTCCTGACTTTC. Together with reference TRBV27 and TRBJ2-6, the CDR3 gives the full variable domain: EAQVTQNPRYLITVTGKKLTVTCSQNMNHEYMSWYRQDPGLGLRQIYYSMNVEVTDKGDVPEGYKVSRKEKRNFPLILESPSPNQTSLYFCASSPEEGQDLNVLTFGAGSRLTVL.

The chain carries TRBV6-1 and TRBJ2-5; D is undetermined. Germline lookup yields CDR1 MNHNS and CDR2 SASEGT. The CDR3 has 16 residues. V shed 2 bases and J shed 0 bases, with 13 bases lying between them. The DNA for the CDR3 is TGTGCCAGCAGTGAATCCCCGATAGTATACCAAGAGACCCAGTACTTC. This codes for CASSESPIVYQETQYF.

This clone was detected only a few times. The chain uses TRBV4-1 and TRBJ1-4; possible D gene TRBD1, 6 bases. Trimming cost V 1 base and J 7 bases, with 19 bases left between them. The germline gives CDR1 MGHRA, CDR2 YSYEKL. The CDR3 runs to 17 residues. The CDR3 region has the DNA TGCGCCAGCAGCCAAGGGTGGGGGGGCCGGATCCGTGAAAAACTGTTTTTT. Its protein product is CASSQGWGGRIREKLFF.

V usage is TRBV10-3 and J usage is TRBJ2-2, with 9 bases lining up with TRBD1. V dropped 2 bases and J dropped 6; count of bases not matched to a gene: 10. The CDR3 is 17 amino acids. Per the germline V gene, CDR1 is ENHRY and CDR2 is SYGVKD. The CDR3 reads CAISENTGGERAGELFF. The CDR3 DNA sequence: TGTGCCATCAGTGAGAACACAGGGGGCGAAAGGGCCGGGGAGCTGTTTTTT.

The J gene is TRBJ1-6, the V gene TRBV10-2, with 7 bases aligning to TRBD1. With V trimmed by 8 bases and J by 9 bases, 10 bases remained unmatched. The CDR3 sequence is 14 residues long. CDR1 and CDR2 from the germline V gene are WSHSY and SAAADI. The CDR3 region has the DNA TGCGCCAGCGCAACTGACAGGGAAAGTTCACCCCTCCACTTT. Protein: CASATDRESSPLHF.

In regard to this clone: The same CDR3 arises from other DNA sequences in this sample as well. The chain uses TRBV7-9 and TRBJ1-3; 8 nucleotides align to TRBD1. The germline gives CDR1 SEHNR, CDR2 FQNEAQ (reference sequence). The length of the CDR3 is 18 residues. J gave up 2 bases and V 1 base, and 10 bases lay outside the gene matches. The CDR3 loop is CASSLDFGQGRPGNTIYF. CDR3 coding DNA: TGTGCCAGCAGCTTAGACTTTGGACAGGGCCGGCCTGGAAACACCATATATTTT.

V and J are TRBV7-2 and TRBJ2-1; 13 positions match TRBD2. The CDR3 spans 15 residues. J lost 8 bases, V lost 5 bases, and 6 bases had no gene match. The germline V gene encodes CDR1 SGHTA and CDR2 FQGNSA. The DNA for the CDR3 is TGTGCCAGCAGCCTCTCCGGACTAGCGGGAGATGAGCAGTTCTTC. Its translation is CASSLSGLAGDEQFF.

The CDR3 bases are TGCGCCAGCAGCCAAGGGTCCGGACAGGGTTACGAGCAGTACTTC. Translation: CASSQGSGQGYEQYF. The chain joins TRBV4-1 to TRBJ2-7, with 8 positions matching TRBD1. The trim removed 1 base at V and 4 bases at J, leaving 6 bases unmatched. The length of the CDR3 is 15 residues. Germline V gives CDR1 MGHRA, CDR2 YSYEKL.